What follows are 15 T cell receptor beta chains derived from one specimen sequenced in a study of T cell repertoires in cytomegalovirus infection. TCRdb re-called the reads with MiXCR, one entry per CDR3 protein. Of around 530,000 distinct CDR3 sequences in the sample, about 25% are singletons; the top ten hold roughly 13%. Material for sequencing was PBMCs. The source of these receptors is a human donor in good health (CMV status not recorded). Some clones in this sample may be carry-over from other donors' samples.

The J gene is TRBJ2-1, the V gene TRBV27; D unclear. Trimming cost V 7 bases and J 0 bases, with 13 bases left between them. There are 15 residues in the CDR3. Germline V gives CDR1 MNHEY, CDR2 SMNVEV (reference sequence). This CDR3 reads CASKDGRSSYNEQFF. The CDR3 coding sequence is TGTGCCAGCAAGGATGGCAGGAGCTCCTACAATGAGCAGTTCTTC.

This clonotype showed up just a few times. This chain joins TRBV7-2 and TRBJ1-1, with a tentative D call TRBD1 (5 bases). Trimming shortened V by 0 bases and J by 4 bases, and 9 bases separated the two germline ends. The CDR3 runs 14 residues. Germline loops: CDR1 SGHTA, CDR2 FQGNSA. The CDR3 DNA sequence: TGTGCCAGCAGCTTAGCTCCGGGACGCACTGAAGCTTTCTTT. Translating it yields CASSLAPGRTEAFF.

The rearrangement joins TRBV28 to TRBJ2-3, with D maybe TRBD1 (6 bases). V was shortened by 5 bases and J by 3 bases, with 12 bases between the two germline ends. CDR1 and CDR2 from the germline V gene are MDHEN and SYDVKM. The CDR3 is made up of 14 amino acids. The CDR3 sequence is CASSPPGETDTQYF. As DNA, the CDR3 is TGTGCCAGCAGTCCACCAGGGGAAACAGATACGCAGTATTTT.

The rearrangement links TRBV28 to TRBJ2-7, with 7 bases aligning to TRBD1. This CDR3 is 12 amino acids long. The V and J ends lost 4 bases and 12 bases, in that order; junction bases with no gene match: 9. Germline V gives CDR1 MDHEN, CDR2 SYDVKM. CDR3: CASSSEPQGLYF. CDR3 bases: TGTGCCAGCAGTTCCGAACCACAGGGGCTGTACTTC.

The rearrangement uses TRBV4-1 and TRBJ1-1, with unresolved D. Trimming left V 0 bases short and J 1 base short, with 6 bases between. There are 14 residues in the CDR3. Germline lookup yields CDR1 MGHRA and CDR2 YSYEKL. This CDR3 is CASSQEPRNTEAFF. In DNA form, the CDR3 reads TGCGCCAGCAGCCAAGAACCCAGGAACACTGAAGCTTTCTTT.

With regard to this clonotype: Relative to the germline gene, one junction end is altered; a read error may explain this. CDR3 sequence reads: CASSIGQPIYF. Written as DNA, the CDR3 is TGTGCCAGCAGTATAGGACAGCCAATCTACTTC. This chain joins TRBV2 and TRBJ1-2, with D perhaps matching TRBD1 (6 bases). The germline V gene has CDR1 SNHLY and CDR2 FYNNEI. CDR3 length: 11 amino acids.

A few counts support this clonotype. CDR3 sequence: CASSLPLAGGNQETQYF. The CDR3 coding sequence is TGTGCCAGCAGTTTGCCCCTAGCGGGAGGGAACCAAGAGACCCAGTACTTC. The chain recombines TRBV12-3 or TRBV12-4 with TRBJ2-5, with 12 positions matching TRBD2. The CDR3 totals 17 residues. Trimming took 3 bases from V and 0 from J; bases not matched to a gene: 5.

This chain connects TRBV19 to TRBJ1-5; D may be TRBD1 (5 bases). Germline V gives CDR1 LNHDA, CDR2 SQIVND (reference sequence). The CDR3 loop spans 14 amino acids. Between the trimmed V and J ends, which lost 6 bases and 6 bases, there was a span of 15 bases. The CDR3 here is CASSGTNSGQPQHF. Here the CDR3 DNA reads TGTGCCAGTAGCGGGACCAATTCAGGTCAGCCCCAGCATTTT.

This clonotype was seen ten or more times. The chain is built from TRBV7-9 and TRBJ1-6; tentatively, D is TRBD1 (5 bases). The CDR3 consists of 13 residues. V was shortened by 5 bases and J by 7 bases, with 9 bases between the two germline ends. CDR1 and CDR2 (germline): SEHNR, FQNEAQ (reference sequence). Here the CDR3 DNA reads TGTGCCAGCAGCGAGACAGTCAATTCACCCCTCCACTTT. It encodes CASSETVNSPLHF.

The chain is built from TRBV20-1 and TRBJ2-2, with D possibly matching TRBD2 (6 bases). The CDR3 length is 14 residues. Germline lookup yields CDR1 DFQATT and CDR2 SNEGSKA (reference sequence). Trimming took off 5 bases at V and 7 bases at J, with 17 bases between the two ends. CDR3: CSAPPQSGYGELFF. Written as DNA, the CDR3 is TGCAGTGCTCCCCCGCAGAGCGGGTACGGGGAGCTGTTTTTT.

There are a few counts of this clonotype. The J gene is TRBJ2-2, the V gene TRBV5-1, with TRBD2 matching 7 bases. Unmatched junction bases numbered 5, after V lost 0 bases and J lost 6 bases. Germline V gene lookup returns CDR1 SGHRS and CDR2 YFSETQ. The CDR3 sequence is 15 residues long. CDR3: CASSLEASGSGELFF. CDR3 DNA sequence: TGCGCCAGCAGCTTGGAGGCTAGCGGATCCGGGGAGCTGTTTTTT.

This clonotype was observed many times. V gene TRBV7-2 combines with J gene TRBJ2-1, with 10 bases that match TRBD2. CDR3 length: 22 amino acids. J was trimmed by 3 bases and V by 5 bases; bases with no gene match: 25. The germline CDR1 and CDR2 sequences are SGHTA and FQGNSA. For the CDR3, the DNA is TGTGCCAGCAGCGACTCCGTGGGGGCCGAAAAATTTAGCGGGAGGTTCTACAATGAGCAGTTCTTC. Encoded protein: CASSDSVGAEKFSGRFYNEQFF.

This clonotype was seen just once. A single base separates this from a much larger clone, so it may be a read error. The rearrangement joins TRBV7-6 to TRBJ1-2, with TRBD1 as a possible D gene (6 bases). Germline V gives CDR1 SGHVS, CDR2 FNYEAQ. The CDR3 is 16 amino acids. CDR3 residues: CASSLGGSGVVYGFTF. CDR3 bases: TGTGCCAGCAGCTTAGGAGGCTCAGGGGTTGTCTATGGCTTCACCTTC.

This clonotype was seen at least ten times. The genes are TRBV6-1 and TRBJ2-1, with 7 bases lining up with TRBD2. Germline V lookup: CDR1 MNHNS, CDR2 SASEGT. After removal of 4 bases from V and 0 bases from J, the junction contained 9 bases not matched to a gene. This CDR3 region has 17 residues. The CDR3 DNA sequence: TGTGCCAGCAGTGCTTTTTCGGGCGGGAGCTCCTACAATGAGCAGTTCTTC. Translation gives CASSAFSGGSSYNEQFF.

CDR3 residues: CASSGLSGPSYNEQFF. Written as DNA, the CDR3 is TGTGCCAGCAGCGGCCTCTCGGGACCCTCCTACAATGAGCAGTTCTTC. The chain uses TRBV6-2 or TRBV6-3 and TRBJ2-1; D is possibly TRBD1 or TRBD2 (5 bases each). Germline CDR1 reads MNHEY; CDR2 reads SVGEGT. V lost 6 bases, J lost 0 bases, and 15 bases lay in between. The CDR3 length is 16 residues.